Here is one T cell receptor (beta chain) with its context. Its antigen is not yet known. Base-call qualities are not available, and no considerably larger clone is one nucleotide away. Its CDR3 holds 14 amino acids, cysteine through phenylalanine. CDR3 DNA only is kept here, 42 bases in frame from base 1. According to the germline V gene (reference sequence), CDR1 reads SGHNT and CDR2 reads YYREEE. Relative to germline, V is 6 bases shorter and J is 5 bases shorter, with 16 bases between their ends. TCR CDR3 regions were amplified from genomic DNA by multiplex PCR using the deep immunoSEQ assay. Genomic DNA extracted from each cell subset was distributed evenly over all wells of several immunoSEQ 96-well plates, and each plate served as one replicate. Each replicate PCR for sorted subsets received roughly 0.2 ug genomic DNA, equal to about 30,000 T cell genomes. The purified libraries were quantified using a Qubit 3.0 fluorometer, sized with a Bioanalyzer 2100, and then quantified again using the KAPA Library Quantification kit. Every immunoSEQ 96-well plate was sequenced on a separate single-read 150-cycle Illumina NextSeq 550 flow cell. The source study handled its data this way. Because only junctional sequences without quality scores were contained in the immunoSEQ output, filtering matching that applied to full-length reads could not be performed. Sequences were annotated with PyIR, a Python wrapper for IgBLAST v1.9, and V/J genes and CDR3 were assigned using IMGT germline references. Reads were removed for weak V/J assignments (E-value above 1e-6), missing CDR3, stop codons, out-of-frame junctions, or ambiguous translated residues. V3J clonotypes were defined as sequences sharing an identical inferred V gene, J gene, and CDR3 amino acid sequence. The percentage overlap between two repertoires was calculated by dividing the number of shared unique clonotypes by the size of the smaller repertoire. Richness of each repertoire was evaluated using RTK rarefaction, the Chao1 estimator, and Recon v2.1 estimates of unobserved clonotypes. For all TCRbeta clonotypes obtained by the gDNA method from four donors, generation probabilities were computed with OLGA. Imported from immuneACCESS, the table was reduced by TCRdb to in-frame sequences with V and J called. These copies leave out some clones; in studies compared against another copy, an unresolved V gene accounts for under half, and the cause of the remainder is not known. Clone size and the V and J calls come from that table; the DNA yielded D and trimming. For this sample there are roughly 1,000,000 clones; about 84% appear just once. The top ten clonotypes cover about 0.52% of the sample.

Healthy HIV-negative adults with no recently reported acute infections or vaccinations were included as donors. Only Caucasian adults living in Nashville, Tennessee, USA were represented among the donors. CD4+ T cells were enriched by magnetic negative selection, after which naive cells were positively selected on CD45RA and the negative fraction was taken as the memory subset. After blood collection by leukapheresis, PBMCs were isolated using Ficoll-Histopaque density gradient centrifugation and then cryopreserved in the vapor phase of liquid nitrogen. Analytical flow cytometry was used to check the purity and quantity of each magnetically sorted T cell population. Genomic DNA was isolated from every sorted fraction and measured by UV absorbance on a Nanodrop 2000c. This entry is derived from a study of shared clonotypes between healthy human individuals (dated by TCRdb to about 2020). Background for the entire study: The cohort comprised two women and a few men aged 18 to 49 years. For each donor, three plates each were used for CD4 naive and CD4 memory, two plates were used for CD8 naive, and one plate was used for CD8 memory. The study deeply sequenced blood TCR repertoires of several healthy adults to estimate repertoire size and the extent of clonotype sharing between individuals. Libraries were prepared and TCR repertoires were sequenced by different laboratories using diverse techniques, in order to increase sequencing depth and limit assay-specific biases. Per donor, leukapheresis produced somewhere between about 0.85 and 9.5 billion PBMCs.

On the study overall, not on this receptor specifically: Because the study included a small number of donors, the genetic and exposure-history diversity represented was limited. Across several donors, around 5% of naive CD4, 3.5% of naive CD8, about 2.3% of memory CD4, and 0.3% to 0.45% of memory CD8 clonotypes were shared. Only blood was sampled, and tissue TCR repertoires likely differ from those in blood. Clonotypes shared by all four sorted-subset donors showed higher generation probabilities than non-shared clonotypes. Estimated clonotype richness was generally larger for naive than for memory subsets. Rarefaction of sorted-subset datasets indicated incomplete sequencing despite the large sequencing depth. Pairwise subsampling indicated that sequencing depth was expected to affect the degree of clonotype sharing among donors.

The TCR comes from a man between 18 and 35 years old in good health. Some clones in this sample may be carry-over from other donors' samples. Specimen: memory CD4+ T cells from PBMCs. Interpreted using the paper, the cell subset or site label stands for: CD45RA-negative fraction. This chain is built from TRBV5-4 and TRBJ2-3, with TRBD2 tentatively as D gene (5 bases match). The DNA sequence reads TGTGCCAGCACCCTAAGATCGGCGGGAGATACGCAGTATTTT. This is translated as CASTLRSAGDTQYF.